This paragraph reports one T cell receptor beta chain. The authors' processing: Estimation of nucleated cell counts was performed using reference gene primer amplification. Data came from immunoSEQ multiplex PCR; TCRdb stores just in-frame clones and leaves some out. V and J calls and clone size are copied from that table; D and trimming were computed from the DNA. This table has over 100,000 clones, approximately 90% appearing once. The data were obtained in a study of blood T cell repertoires in COVID-19. The wider study: From the United States, Italy and Spain came samples of acute and convalescent COVID-19. T cells, B-cell-depleted T cells, or PBMCs provided the cDNA or gDNA that served as material.

The V gene end was trimmed by 6 bases and the J gene end by 5 bases; junction bases not matched to a gene: 11. In germline, CDR1 is SGDLS, CDR2 YYNGEE. The CDR3 is 15 residues long. The sequenced sample consisted of peripheral blood. J is TRBJ2-3 and V is TRBV9; 8 bases map to TRBD2. The clonotype was recovered from a man aged 40-55 years with acute or convalescent COVID-19. In nucleotides, the CDR3 is TGTGCCAGCACTCTAAATGGCCTAGCGGGAGATACGCAGTATTTT. Translating gives CASTLNGLAGDTQYF.